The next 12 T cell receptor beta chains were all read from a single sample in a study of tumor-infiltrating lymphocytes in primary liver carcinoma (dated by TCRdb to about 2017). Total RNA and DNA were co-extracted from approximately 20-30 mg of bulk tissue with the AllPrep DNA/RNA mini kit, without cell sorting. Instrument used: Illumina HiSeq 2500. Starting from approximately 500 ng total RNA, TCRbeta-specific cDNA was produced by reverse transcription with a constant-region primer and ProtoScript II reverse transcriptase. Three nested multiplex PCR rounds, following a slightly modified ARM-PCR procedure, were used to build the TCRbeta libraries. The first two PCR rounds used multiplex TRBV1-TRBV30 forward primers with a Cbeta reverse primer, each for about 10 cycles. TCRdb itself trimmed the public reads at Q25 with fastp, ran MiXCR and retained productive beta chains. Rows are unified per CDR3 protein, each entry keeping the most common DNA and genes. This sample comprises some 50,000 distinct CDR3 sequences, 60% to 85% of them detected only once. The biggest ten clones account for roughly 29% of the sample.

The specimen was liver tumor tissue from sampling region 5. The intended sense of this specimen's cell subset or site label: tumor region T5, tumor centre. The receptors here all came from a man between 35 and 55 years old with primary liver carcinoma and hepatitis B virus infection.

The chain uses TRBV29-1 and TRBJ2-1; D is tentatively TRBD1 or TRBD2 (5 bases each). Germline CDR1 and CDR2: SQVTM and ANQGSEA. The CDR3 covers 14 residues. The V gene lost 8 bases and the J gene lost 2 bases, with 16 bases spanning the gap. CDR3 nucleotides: TGCAGCATTGGGTCAGGGACGGCCTACAATGAGCAGTTCTTC. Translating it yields CSIGSGTAYNEQFF.

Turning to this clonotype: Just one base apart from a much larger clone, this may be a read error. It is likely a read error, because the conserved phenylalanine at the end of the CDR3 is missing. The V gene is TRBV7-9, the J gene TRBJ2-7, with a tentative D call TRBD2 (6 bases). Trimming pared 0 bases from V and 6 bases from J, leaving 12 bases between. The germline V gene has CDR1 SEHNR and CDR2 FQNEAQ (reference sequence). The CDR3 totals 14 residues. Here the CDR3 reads CASSLAGAGSEQYI. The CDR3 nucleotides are TGTGCCAGCAGCTTAGCTGGGGCCGGGAGCGAGCAGTACATC.

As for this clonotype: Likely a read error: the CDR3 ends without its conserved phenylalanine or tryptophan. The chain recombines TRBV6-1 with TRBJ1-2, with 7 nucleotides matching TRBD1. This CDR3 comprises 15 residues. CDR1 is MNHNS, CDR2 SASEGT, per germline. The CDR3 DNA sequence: TGCGCCAGCAATACTTATGAGGGGACAGCAAATGGCTACACCCTC. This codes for CASNTYEGTANGYTL.

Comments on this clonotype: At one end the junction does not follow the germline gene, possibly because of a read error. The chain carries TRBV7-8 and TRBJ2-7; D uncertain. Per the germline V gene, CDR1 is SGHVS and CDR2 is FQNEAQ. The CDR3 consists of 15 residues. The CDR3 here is CASSLVWPDSCEQYF. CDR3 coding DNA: TGTGCAAGCAGCTTAGTGTGGCCAGACTCCTGCGAGCAGTACTTC.

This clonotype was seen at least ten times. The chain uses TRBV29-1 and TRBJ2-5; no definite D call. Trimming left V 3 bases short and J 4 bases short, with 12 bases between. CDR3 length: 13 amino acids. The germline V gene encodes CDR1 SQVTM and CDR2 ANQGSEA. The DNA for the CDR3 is TGCAGCGTTGACGAGATAACCGGAGAGACCCAGTACTTC. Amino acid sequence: CSVDEITGETQYF. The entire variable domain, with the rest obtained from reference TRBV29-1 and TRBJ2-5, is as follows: SAVISQKPSRDICQRGTSLTIQCQVDSQVTMMFWYRQQPGQSLTLIATANQGSEATYESGFVIDKFPISRPNLTFSTLTVSNMSPEDSSIYLCSVDEITGETQYFGPGTRLLVL.

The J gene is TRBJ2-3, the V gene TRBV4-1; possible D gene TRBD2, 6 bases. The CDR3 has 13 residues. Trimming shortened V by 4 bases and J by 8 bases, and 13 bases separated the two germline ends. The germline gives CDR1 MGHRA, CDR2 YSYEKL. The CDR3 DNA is TGCGCCAGCAGCCCGCGGGGCACCGGTACGCAGTATTTT. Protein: CASSPRGTGTQYF.

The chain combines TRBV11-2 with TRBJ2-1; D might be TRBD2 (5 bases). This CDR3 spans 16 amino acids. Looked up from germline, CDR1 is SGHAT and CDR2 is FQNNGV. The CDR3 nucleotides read TGTGACGGCAGTCCCGGAATAGTTGGGAGTCACAATGAGCAGTTCTTC. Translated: CDGSPGIVGSHNEQFF.

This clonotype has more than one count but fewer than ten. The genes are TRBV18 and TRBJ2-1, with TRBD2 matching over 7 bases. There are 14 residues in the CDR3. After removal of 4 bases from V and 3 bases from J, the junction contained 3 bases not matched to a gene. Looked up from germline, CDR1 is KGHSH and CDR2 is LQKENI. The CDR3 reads CASSRPGGYNEQFF. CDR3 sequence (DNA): TGTGCCAGCTCACGACCGGGAGGCTACAATGAGCAGTTCTTC.

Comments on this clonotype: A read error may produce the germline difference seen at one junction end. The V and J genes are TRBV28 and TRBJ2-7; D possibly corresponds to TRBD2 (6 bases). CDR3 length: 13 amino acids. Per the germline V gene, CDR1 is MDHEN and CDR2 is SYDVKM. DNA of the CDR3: TGTGCCGGCAGTTTTGGGACGGCGGGAGAGCAGTACTTC. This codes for CAGSFGTAGEQYF.

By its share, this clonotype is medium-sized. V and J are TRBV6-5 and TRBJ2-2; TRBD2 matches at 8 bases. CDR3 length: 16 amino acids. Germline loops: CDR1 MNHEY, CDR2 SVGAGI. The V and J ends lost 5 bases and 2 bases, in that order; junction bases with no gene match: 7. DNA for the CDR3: TGTGCCAGCAGTAAACTTAGCGGGACAAACACCGGGGAGCTGTTTTTT. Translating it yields CASSKLSGTNTGELFF.

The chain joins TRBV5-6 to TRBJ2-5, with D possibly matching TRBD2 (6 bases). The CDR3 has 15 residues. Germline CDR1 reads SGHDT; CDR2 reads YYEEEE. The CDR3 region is CAGRLEGSGLVTQYF. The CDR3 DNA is TGTGCGGGGAGGTTGGAGGGGTCAGGTCTTGTGACCCAGTACTTC.

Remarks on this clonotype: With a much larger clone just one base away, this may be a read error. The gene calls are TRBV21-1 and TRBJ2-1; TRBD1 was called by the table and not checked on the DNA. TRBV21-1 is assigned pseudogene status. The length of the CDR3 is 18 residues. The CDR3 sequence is CASSKGGAWDRHYNEQFF. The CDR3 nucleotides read TGTGCCAGCAGCAAAGGAGGAGCCTGGGACCGTCACTACAATGAGCAGTTCTTC.